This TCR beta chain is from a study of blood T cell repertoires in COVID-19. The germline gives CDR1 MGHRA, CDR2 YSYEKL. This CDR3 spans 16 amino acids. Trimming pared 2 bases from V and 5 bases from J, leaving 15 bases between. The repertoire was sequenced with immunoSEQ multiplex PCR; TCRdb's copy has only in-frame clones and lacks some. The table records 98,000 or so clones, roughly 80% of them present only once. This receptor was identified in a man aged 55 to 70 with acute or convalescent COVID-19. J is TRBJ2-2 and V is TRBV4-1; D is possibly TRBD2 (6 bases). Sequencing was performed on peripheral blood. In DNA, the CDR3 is TGCGCCAGCAGCCAAAGACGGGAGACTCGTACCGGGGAGCTGTTTTTT. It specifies CASSQRRETRTGELFF.